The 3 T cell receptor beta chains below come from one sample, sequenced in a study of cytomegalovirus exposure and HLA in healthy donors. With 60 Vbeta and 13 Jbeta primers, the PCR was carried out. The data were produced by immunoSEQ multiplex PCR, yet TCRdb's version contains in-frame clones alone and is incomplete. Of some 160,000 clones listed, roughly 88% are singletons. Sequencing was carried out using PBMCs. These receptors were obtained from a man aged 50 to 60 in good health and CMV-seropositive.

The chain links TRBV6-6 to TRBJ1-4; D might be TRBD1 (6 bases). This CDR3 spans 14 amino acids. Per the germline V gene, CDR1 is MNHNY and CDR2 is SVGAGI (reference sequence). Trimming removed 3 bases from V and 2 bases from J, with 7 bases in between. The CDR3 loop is CASSYRGTNEKLFF. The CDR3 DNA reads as TGTGCCAGCAGTTATAGGGGGACTAATGAAAAACTGTTTTTT.

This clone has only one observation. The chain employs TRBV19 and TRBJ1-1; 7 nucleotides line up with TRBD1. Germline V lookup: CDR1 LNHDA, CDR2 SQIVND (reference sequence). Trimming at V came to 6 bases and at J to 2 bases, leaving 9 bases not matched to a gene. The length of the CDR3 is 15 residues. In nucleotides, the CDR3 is TGTGCCAGTAGGTTTCAGGGGGAAAGAAACACTGAAGCTTTCTTT. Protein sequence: CASRFQGERNTEAFF.

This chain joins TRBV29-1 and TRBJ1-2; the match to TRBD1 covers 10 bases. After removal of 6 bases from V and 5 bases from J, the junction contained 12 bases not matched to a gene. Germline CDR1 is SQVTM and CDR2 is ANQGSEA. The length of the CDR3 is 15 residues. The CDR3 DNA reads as TGCAGCGTCGCGAGCCGGGACAGGGGACGGTATGGCTACACCTTC. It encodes CSVASRDRGRYGYTF.